Each of the 21 T cell receptor beta chains below was sequenced from the same sample in a study of naive and memory T cell subsets. Ligated cDNA underwent four rounds of PCR with nested alpha and beta constant region primers and SP2. TCRdb processed the UMI-ligation and nested PCR reads anew with MiXCR; each CDR3 protein has one entry. The table records tens of thousands of distinct CDR3 sequences, 8% to 13% of them present only once. Stated treatment: skin biopsy from PPD injection site in Mantoux-positive individual. A UMI-containing oligonucleotide was joined by 3' ligation to the TCR cDNA template. Material: skin, obtained from a tuberculin skin test site. All receptors derive from an adult in good health.

As concerns this clonotype: One end of the junction does not line up with germline, which may come from a read error. The rearrangement links TRBV7-8 to TRBJ1-5; a possible D gene is TRBD1 (5 bases). CDR1 is SGHVS and CDR2 is FQNEAQ in the germline V gene. This CDR3 is built from 16 residues. The CDR3, as DNA: TGTACCAGCAGCACTGCCCGGGGGTTTGGCAATCAGCCCCAGCATTTT. Its protein product is CTSSTARGFGNQPQHF.

This clonotype appeared a few times. This chain connects TRBV20-1 to TRBJ2-1, with D possibly being TRBD2 (6 bases). Trimming shortened V by 2 bases and J by 4 bases, and 15 bases separated the two germline ends. CDR1 and CDR2 (germline): DFQATT, SNEGSKA (reference sequence). The CDR3 covers 15 residues. Here the CDR3 DNA reads TGCAGTGCTAGAACAGTCGGGAGTACTTACAATGAGCAGTTCTTC. It translates to CSARTVGSTYNEQFF.

At least ten counts were recorded for this clonotype. The V gene is TRBV20-1, the J gene TRBJ1-2; 7 bases line up with TRBD1. V lost 0 bases and J lost 2; bases outside the gene matches: 3. CDR3 length: 14 residues. The germline CDR1 and CDR2 sequences are DFQATT and SNEGSKA (reference sequence). CDR3 sequence: CSARETGLNYGYTF. The CDR3 nucleotides read TGCAGTGCTAGAGAGACAGGGCTAAACTATGGCTACACCTTC.

The gene calls are TRBV6-4 and TRBJ1-4; D perhaps matches TRBD1 (5 bases). The CDR3 runs to 15 residues. Trimming took 8 bases from V and 7 from J, leaving 20 bases between them. CDR1 MRHNA and CDR2 SNTAGT come from the germline V gene. The CDR3 nucleotides read TGTGCCAGCGCTTTGACGGGGCAGGCCTCTGAAAAACTGTTTTTT. The encoded protein is CASALTGQASEKLFF.

This clonotype was counted many times. This rearrangement joins TRBV4-1 to TRBJ2-2; 8 bases agree with TRBD2. Germline V CDR1 and CDR2: MGHRA, YSYEKL. Trimming cost V 1 base and J 6 bases; bases outside gene matches: 4. The CDR3 spans 15 residues. For the CDR3, the DNA is TGCGCCAGCAGCCAAGTTCGGGGGGGCGCCGGGGAGCTGTTTTTT. Amino acid sequence: CASSQVRGGAGELFF.

This clonotype was detected ten times or more. The V and J genes are TRBV6-5 and TRBJ2-6, with D perhaps matching TRBD1 (6 bases). The germline V gene encodes CDR1 MNHEY and CDR2 SVGAGI. V lost 5 bases and J 0 bases, leaving 14 bases between the germline ends. The CDR3 runs 17 residues. CDR3: CASSATGASSGANVLTF. The CDR3 nucleotides are TGTGCCAGCAGTGCGACAGGAGCGAGCTCTGGGGCCAACGTCCTGACTTTC.

This clonotype was observed many times. The rearrangement uses TRBV12-3 or TRBV12-4 and TRBJ1-1, with a tentative D call TRBD1 (5 bases). This CDR3 is built from 14 residues. Trimming pared 1 base from V and 5 bases from J, leaving 11 bases between. The CDR3 loop is CASSLGGEKTEAFF. In nucleotides, the CDR3 is TGTGCCAGCAGTTTAGGGGGCGAGAAGACTGAAGCTTTCTTT.

The sample holds many counts of this clonotype. J is TRBJ2-3 and V is TRBV30, with D hard to call. The CDR3 consists of 12 residues. Looked up from germline, CDR1 is GTSNPN and CDR2 is SVGIG (reference sequence). The V end was cut by 3 bases, the J end by 0 bases, with 4 bases between. CDR3 in amino acids: CAWSTSTDTQYF. In DNA, the CDR3 is TGTGCCTGGAGCACTAGCACAGATACGCAGTATTTT.

This clonotype was picked up many times. The genes are TRBV20-1 and TRBJ2-5; 10 bases agree with TRBD2. Germline V CDR1 and CDR2: DFQATT, SNEGSKA (reference sequence). Trimming at V came to 6 bases and at J to 5 bases, leaving 0 bases not matched to a gene. This CDR3 is 11 amino acids long. Here the CDR3 DNA reads TGCAGTGCAGCGGGGGGGGAGACCCAGTACTTC. It is translated as CSAAGGETQYF.

The chain has TRBV2 and TRBJ1-2; perhaps TRBD1 as D (5 bases). The CDR3 is 13 residues long. Germline V gene sequence: CDR1 SNHLY, CDR2 FYNNEI. Trimming stripped 7 bases from V and 6 bases from J, with 15 bases between. DNA of the CDR3: TGTGCCAGCACTACCAGGGAAATTGATGGCTACACCTTC. Translated, it gives CASTTREIDGYTF.

At least ten counts were recorded for this clonotype. The chain has TRBV6-6 and TRBJ1-6; TRBD1 matches 8 bases. Germline CDR1 is MNHNY and CDR2 is SVGAGI (reference sequence). The CDR3 covers 16 residues. V gave up 0 bases and J gave up 8 bases; unmatched junction bases: 6. CDR3 sequence: CASSYSIQGADSPLHF. In DNA form, the CDR3 reads TGTGCCAGCAGTTACTCGATCCAGGGGGCAGATTCACCCCTCCACTTT.

The chain joins TRBV28 to TRBJ1-2; TRBD1 aligns across 11 bases. This CDR3 has 16 amino acids. Germline V gene sequence: CDR1 MDHEN, CDR2 SYDVKM. Losses at the gene ends were 5 bases for V and 4 bases for J; bases not matched to a gene: 9. This CDR3 reads CASSPGTGGLGYGYTF. The DNA for the CDR3 is TGTGCCAGCAGTCCCGGGACAGGGGGTCTCGGCTATGGCTACACCTTC.

This clonotype came up a few times. The CDR3 protein is CASSNGGSYEQYF. CDR3 DNA: TGTGCCAGCAGCAACGGGGGTTCCTACGAGCAGTACTTC. The chain joins TRBV11-2 to TRBJ2-7, with D perhaps TRBD2 (6 bases). From germline, CDR1 is SGHAT and CDR2 FQNNGV. V was clipped by 5 bases and J by 1 base, with 9 bases between them. This CDR3 spans 13 amino acids.

The chain has TRBV28 and TRBJ2-2; 8 bases match TRBD2. The CDR3 is 15 amino acids. The germline CDR1 and CDR2 sequences are MDHEN and SYDVKM. V was pared by 3 bases and J by 6 bases, with 6 bases of the junction left unmatched. CDR3 loop: CASSFRGRWPGELFF. Here the CDR3 DNA reads TGTGCCAGCAGTTTTCGCGGGAGGTGGCCCGGGGAGCTGTTTTTT.

This clonotype was picked up many times. The rearrangement links TRBV30 to TRBJ1-2; a weak D match, TRBD1 (5 bases). V was pared by 0 bases and J by 3 bases, with 14 bases between. This CDR3 has 15 residues. The germline V gene has CDR1 GTSNPN and CDR2 SVGIG (reference sequence). CDR3 sequence: CAWSVLWGGHYGYTF. In DNA form, the CDR3 reads TGTGCCTGGAGTGTACTGTGGGGCGGACACTATGGCTACACCTTC. The complete variable domain, with remaining parts taken from reference TRBV30 and TRBJ1-2, reads SQTIHQWPATLVQPVGSPLSLECTVEGTSNPNLYWYRQAAGRGLQLLFYSVGIGQISSEVPQNLSASRPQDRQFILSSKKLLLSDSGFYLCAWSVLWGGHYGYTFGSGTRLTVV.

V and J are TRBV29-1 and TRBJ1-2; the D gene is possibly TRBD1 (5 bases). Trimming left V 6 bases short and J 2 bases short, with 13 bases between. The CDR3 consists of 13 residues. Germline assignment: CDR1 SQVTM and CDR2 ANQGSEA. The DNA of the CDR3 is TGCAGCGTGGCCCCACAGGTGAACTATGGCTACACCTTC. Protein: CSVAPQVNYGYTF.

The J gene is TRBJ2-5, the V gene TRBV20-1; D uncertain. Looked up from germline, CDR1 is DFQATT and CDR2 is SNEGSKA (reference sequence). Trimming took 6 bases from V and 0 from J, leaving 11 bases between them. The CDR3 runs to 13 residues. The CDR3 region is CSAPGSDQETQYF. The CDR3 DNA reads as TGCAGTGCCCCAGGTAGTGACCAAGAGACCCAGTACTTC.

The chain couples TRBV28 to TRBJ2-3; 7 positions match TRBD2. Germline CDR1 MDHEN, CDR2 SYDVKM. V lost 3 bases, J lost 2 bases, and 8 bases stayed unmatched. This CDR3 is built from 16 residues. The CDR3 DNA is TGTGCCAGCAGTTTGGGGGGAGGGGTTTTCACAGATACGCAGTATTTT. Its translation is CASSLGGGVFTDTQYF.

The chain couples TRBV7-8 to TRBJ1-3; D unclear. With 6 bases removed from V and 2 bases from J, the gap between germline ends came to 11 bases. CDR1 and CDR2 (germline): SGHVS, FQNEAQ. This CDR3 has 14 amino acids. The CDR3 region has the DNA TGTGCCAGCAGGGACGGGCAGCCTGGAAACACCATATATTTT. Amino acids: CASRDGQPGNTIYF.

This clonotype was recorded at least ten times. The chain employs TRBV7-3 and TRBJ2-3, with D possibly being TRBD1 (6 bases). CDR1 is SGHTA, CDR2 FQGTGA, per germline. Deletions cut 5 bases from V and 2 bases from J, with 14 bases between. CDR3 length: 15 residues. The CDR3 bases are TGTGCCAGCAGCAGGGGGTGGGGACCCACAGATACGCAGTATTTT. This encodes CASSRGWGPTDTQYF.

This clonotype appeared a few times. This chain uses TRBV6-5 with TRBJ2-1, with TRBD2 matching 7 bases. Germline assignment: CDR1 MNHEY and CDR2 SVGAGI. J was trimmed by 8 bases and V by 5 bases; bases with no gene match: 3. The CDR3 spans 12 residues. The CDR3 loop is CASSRSGYEQFF. CDR3 coding DNA: TGTGCCAGCAGTCGTAGCGGGTATGAGCAGTTCTTC.